A single sample is the source of the 27 T cell receptor beta chains below, sequenced in a study of T cells in Graves' hyperthyroidism and ophthalmopathy (dated by TCRdb to about 2019). The library was built by means of multiplex PCR. TCRdb records Illumina HiSeq 2000 as the sequencer. The TCR beta CDR3 regions were amplified from RNA transcripts. For the first round of RT-PCR on the TCR CDR3, the HTBI primer set was used together with the Qiagen OneStep RT-PCR kit. TCRdb reran the public reads through fastp at Q25 and MiXCR, keeping productive beta chains. Rows matching on CDR3 protein sequence are summarized as one entry with the most common DNA and genes. In all, the sample holds around 290,000 distinct CDR3 sequences, and 12% to 15% of those were seen once. The ten largest account for around 8% of the sample. The sequencing input was blood. The source of these receptors is a woman between 40 and 50 years old with Graves' hyperthyroidism.

At least ten counts were recorded for this clonotype. The chain recombines TRBV29-1 with TRBJ2-1; no clear D. The V gene's germline CDR1 is SQVTM and CDR2 ANQGSEA. Trimming took off 4 bases at V and 0 bases at J, with 16 bases between the two ends. This CDR3 spans 16 amino acids. The CDR3 DNA reads TGCAGCGTTGTAGTGTTGGCACGGTCCTCCTACAATGAGCAGTTCTTC. Translation: CSVVVLARSSYNEQFF.

This clonotype was picked up many times. This chain uses TRBV30 with TRBJ2-1; 7 bases agree with TRBD1. Germline CDR1 reads GTSNPN; CDR2 reads SVGIG (reference sequence). CDR3 length equals 15 residues. Trimming removed 1 base from V and 4 bases from J; junction bases left unmatched: 7. Here the CDR3 DNA reads TGTGCCTGGAGTGACCAGATGGACAGGTACAATGAGCAGTTCTTC. This sequence encodes CAWSDQMDRYNEQFF.

This clonotype was detected a few times. The gene calls are TRBV4-1 and TRBJ2-1; TRBD1 or TRBD2 may be the D gene (5 bases each). The CDR3 sequence is 18 residues long. Germline CDR1 reads MGHRA; CDR2 reads YSYEKL. With 3 bases removed from V and 8 bases from J, the gap between germline ends came to 26 bases. The CDR3 here is CASSQRYRRRGEIDEQFF. The CDR3 coding sequence is TGCGCCAGCAGCCAGAGGTACCGAAGGCGAGGGGAAATCGATGAGCAGTTCTTC.

This sequence joins TRBV6-1 and TRBJ1-3, with a possible D match to TRBD1 (5 bases). CDR1 is MNHNS and CDR2 is SASEGT in the germline V gene. Trimming took 10 bases from V and 6 from J, leaving 28 bases between them. The CDR3 runs 17 residues. CDR3 amino acids: CATPAGETEVLENTIYF. CDR3 in DNA: TGTGCCACGCCGGCCGGAGAGACAGAAGTTCTTGAAAACACCATATATTTT.

This clonotype came up many times. This chain joins TRBV20-1 and TRBJ2-7, with 7 bases that match TRBD1. V lost 4 bases to trimming and J lost 6 bases; unmatched junction nucleotides: 3. Germline CDR1 DFQATT, CDR2 SNEGSKA (reference sequence). CDR3 length: 11 residues. CDR3 bases: TGCAGTGCTAAAGACAGGGTCGAGCAGTACTTC. It yields the protein CSAKDRVEQYF.

This clonotype was counted between two and nine times. J is TRBJ2-5 and V is TRBV5-6; 9 nucleotides match TRBD2. Germline CDR1 and CDR2: SGHDT and YYEEEE. This CDR3 has 14 amino acids. J gave up 5 bases and V 2 bases, and 4 bases lay outside the gene matches. DNA of the CDR3: TGTGCCAGCAGCTTTAGCGGGAGTGAGGAGACCCAGTACTTC. It codes for CASSFSGSEETQYF. Based on the CDR3 plus reference TRBV5-6 and TRBJ2-5, the full variable domain is DAGVTQSPTHLIKTRGQQVTLRCSPKSGHDTVSWYQQALGQGPQFIFQYYEEEERQRGNFPDRFSGHQFPNYSSELNVNALLLGDSALYLCASSFSGSEETQYFGPGTRLLVL.

This clonotype was seen ten or more times. CDR3 DNA sequence: TGTGCCAGCAGTTCGAGCCCATACTACGAGCAGTACTTC. As protein: CASSSSPYYEQYF. The chain employs TRBV12-3 or TRBV12-4 and TRBJ2-7, with D uncertain. The ends were cut back, 4 bases at V and 3 bases at J, with 10 bases in the middle. The CDR3 consists of 13 residues.

This clonotype has a count of ten or more. The chain employs TRBV7-9 and TRBJ2-5; 7 positions match TRBD2. This CDR3 has 14 residues. V lost 4 bases, J lost 1 base, and 3 bases stayed unmatched. Germline CDR1 SEHNR, CDR2 FQNEAQ (reference sequence). The CDR3 DNA reads TGTGCCAGCAGCTCTCGCGGGAGCCAAGAGACCCAGTACTTC. Amino acid sequence: CASSSRGSQETQYF.

This clonotype was observed many times. This sequence joins TRBV5-1 and TRBJ1-5; a possible D gene is TRBD1 (5 bases). The CDR3 totals 13 residues. V was trimmed by 4 bases and J by 5 bases, leaving 10 bases between them. Germline V lookup: CDR1 SGHRS, CDR2 YFSETQ. For the CDR3, the DNA is TGCGCCAGCAGCGGCAGGGTAGATCAGCCCCAGCATTTT. Protein product: CASSGRVDQPQHF.

The chain links TRBV27 to TRBJ2-2; D is uncertain. Trimming pared 7 bases from V and 3 bases from J, leaving 15 bases between. The CDR3 is 15 amino acids. The V gene's germline CDR1 is MNHEY and CDR2 SMNVEV (reference sequence). The CDR3 region has the DNA TGTGCCAGCACCCTAAGAGGACCGGACACCGGGGAGCTGTTTTTT. This translates into CASTLRGPDTGELFF.

Ten or more counts support this clonotype. The rearrangement joins TRBV12-3 or TRBV12-4 to TRBJ1-1; weak D call: TRBD1 (6 bases). V lost 3 bases, J lost 4 bases, and 12 bases lay in between. The CDR3 runs to 14 residues. The CDR3 DNA reads as TGTGCCAGCAGTTTTGGCACAGGGATCACTGAAGCTTTCTTT. This codes for CASSFGTGITEAFF.

Worth noting for this clonotype: Possible read error: a much larger clone is one base away. CDR3 bases: TGTGCCAGCAGCCAGGGGGCTTGCAGAAACACAGATACGCAGTATTTT. Its translation: CASSQGACRNTDTQYF. The chain uses TRBV11-2 and TRBJ2-3; 8 bases align to TRBD1. V lost 5 bases to trimming and J lost 2 bases; unmatched junction nucleotides: 9. CDR1 is SGHAT and CDR2 is FQNNGV in the germline V gene. The CDR3 is 16 amino acids.

This clonotype has ten or more counts. The chain recombines TRBV3-1 with TRBJ1-1; D is uncertain. The germline CDR1 and CDR2 sequences are LGHDT and YNNKEL (reference sequence). CDR3 length: 14 residues. Trimming took off 1 base at V and 1 base at J, with 7 bases between the two ends. Here the CDR3 reads CASSQVQGNTEAFF. The CDR3 coding sequence is TGTGCCAGCAGCCAAGTACAAGGGAACACTGAAGCTTTCTTT.

This clonotype has a count of ten or more. The gene calls are TRBV6-5 and TRBJ1-5; D possibly corresponds to TRBD1 (5 bases). Germline values: CDR1 MNHEY, CDR2 SVGAGI. Deletions cut 0 bases from V and 7 bases from J, with 13 bases between. The CDR3 runs to 15 residues. The CDR3 loop reads CASSYSGGGDQPQHF. The CDR3 bases are TGTGCCAGCAGTTACTCGGGGGGGGGGGACCAGCCCCAGCATTTT.

This clonotype was recorded many times. V and J are TRBV12-3 or TRBV12-4 and TRBJ2-1, with D hard to call. Trimming cost V 3 bases and J 8 bases, with 11 bases left between them. The CDR3 is 13 amino acids. CDR3 DNA sequence: TGTGCCAGCAGTTTTGTACCATGGGATGAGCAGTTCTTC. Protein product: CASSFVPWDEQFF.

In its sample, this clonotype was seen many times. The gene calls are TRBV12-3 or TRBV12-4 and TRBJ2-3, with D uncertain. Trimming removed 3 bases from V and 5 bases from J, with 9 bases in between. The length of the CDR3 is 13 residues. The CDR3 protein is CASSFGVGDTQYF. CDR3 DNA sequence: TGTGCCAGCAGTTTCGGCGTGGGAGATACGCAGTATTTT.

This clonotype was seen a few times. The genes are TRBV6-1 and TRBJ2-7; D not certain. Germline-derived CDR1 and CDR2 are MNHNS and SASEGT. V shed 10 bases and J shed 3 bases, with 13 bases lying between them. The CDR3 spans 12 residues. The CDR3: CATQSTVYEQYF. DNA of the CDR3: TGTGCCACCCAAAGCACCGTCTACGAGCAGTACTTC.

This clonotype showed up many times. The rearrangement joins TRBV7-9 to TRBJ2-7; 7 bases match TRBD2. There are 15 residues in the CDR3. V shed 0 bases and J 2 bases; nucleotides not matched to a gene: 4. The germline V gene has CDR1 SEHNR and CDR2 FQNEAQ (reference sequence). The CDR3 coding sequence is TGTGCCAGCAGCTTAGCTGCGGGAGTTCCCTACGAGCAGTACTTC. Translated, it gives CASSLAAGVPYEQYF.

This clonotype was observed at least ten times. The V call is TRBV28, the J call TRBJ1-6; 8 bases map to TRBD1. The ends lost 2 bases at V and 7 bases at J; junction bases unmatched: 7. The length of the CDR3 is 16 residues. Germline CDR1 MDHEN, CDR2 SYDVKM. CDR3 protein: CASSLPRTGRNSPLHF. The CDR3 nucleotides read TGTGCCAGCAGTTTACCGAGGACAGGGAGGAATTCACCCCTCCACTTT.

The chain joins TRBV3-1 to TRBJ2-1; unclear D gene. CDR1 is LGHDT and CDR2 is YNNKEL in the germline V gene (reference sequence). V gave up 7 bases and J gave up 2 bases, with 15 bases separating them. The CDR3 runs 15 residues. This chain's CDR3 is CASKSRQEAYNEQFF. For the CDR3, the DNA is TGTGCCAGCAAATCACGGCAGGAAGCCTACAATGAGCAGTTCTTC.

This chain joins TRBV7-2 and TRBJ2-1; weak D call: TRBD2 (5 bases). The V gene lost 8 bases and the J gene lost 0 bases, with 14 bases spanning the gap. The germline V gene encodes CDR1 SGHTA and CDR2 FQGNSA. CDR3 length equals 15 residues. The CDR3: CASGGTTYSYNEQFF. The CDR3 DNA reads TGTGCCAGCGGAGGAACTACCTACTCCTACAATGAGCAGTTCTTC.

Comments on this clonotype: Since a much larger clone is just one base distant, this may be a read error. This chain connects TRBV15 to TRBJ1-6; no clear D. Germline CDR1 reads LNHNV; CDR2 reads YYDKDF (reference sequence). There are 18 residues in the CDR3. Trimming pared 3 bases from V and 6 bases from J, leaving 21 bases between. This chain's CDR3 is CATSRTGIGNFINSPLHF. The CDR3 DNA is TGTGCCACCAGCAGGACGGGGATAGGGAATTTTATTAATTCACCCCTCCACTTT.

V is TRBV5-6 and J is TRBJ1-2, with a tentative D call TRBD1 (6 bases). CDR3 length: 11 amino acids. V was pared by 8 bases and J by 2 bases, with 7 bases between. Germline lookup yields CDR1 SGHDT and CDR2 YYEEEE. CDR3 in amino acids: CASQGNYGYTF. The CDR3, as DNA: TGTGCCAGTCAGGGGAACTATGGCTACACCTTC.

This clonotype appeared many times. This chain's CDR3 is CASSQAHSGLSNQPQHF. The CDR3 nucleotides read TGCGCCAGCAGCCAAGCACACTCGGGGCTTAGCAATCAGCCCCAGCATTTT. The chain combines TRBV4-1 with TRBJ1-5; D might be TRBD1 (5 bases). The germline V gene encodes CDR1 MGHRA and CDR2 YSYEKL. Trimming left V 1 base short and J 0 bases short, with 13 bases between. The CDR3 consists of 17 residues.

In its sample, this clonotype was seen many times. The chain links TRBV2 to TRBJ2-7; D may correspond to TRBD1 or TRBD2 (5 bases each). Germline assignment: CDR1 SNHLY and CDR2 FYNNEI. The CDR3 has 14 residues. The V end lost 8 bases, the J end lost 2 bases, and 16 bases lay between the germline ends. The CDR3: CASSGTPSAYEQYF. The CDR3 DNA is TGTGCCAGCTCCGGGACCCCGTCCGCCTACGAGCAGTACTTC.

Ten or more counts support this clonotype. The chain joins TRBV2 to TRBJ1-2; 7 bases map to TRBD1. CDR1 and CDR2 from the germline V gene are SNHLY and FYNNEI. V dropped 7 bases and J dropped 2; count of bases not matched to a gene: 7. CDR3 size: 14 residues. The CDR3 here is CASTLTGKNYGYTF. Written as DNA, the CDR3 is TGTGCCAGCACTCTGACAGGGAAGAACTATGGCTACACCTTC.

The chain uses TRBV28 and TRBJ2-7, with D possibly matching TRBD1 (5 bases). Between the trimmed V and J ends, which lost 4 bases and 2 bases, there was a span of 12 bases. Germline CDR1 and CDR2: MDHEN and SYDVKM. CDR3 size: 14 residues. CDR3 residues: CASSSDMLAYEQYF. The CDR3 DNA follows: TGTGCCAGCAGTTCGGACATGCTCGCCTACGAGCAGTACTTC.